This T cell receptor (beta chain) was obtained from a study of identifying expanded T cells in peripheral blood. Study results and limitations: Technical replicates showed about 1.1 changed clones; approximately 2 weeks approximately 15; four weeks 19.

Repertoires were generated with immunoSEQ multiplex PCR, while TCRdb's copy carries only in-frame clones and drops some. Altogether tens of thousands of clones are present, 84% being singletons, with the ten largest covering 20%. To note about this clone: Its matching antigen is unknown.

The length of the CDR3 is 13 residues. Germline CDR1 SNHLY, CDR2 FYNNEI. Trimming shortened V by 5 bases and J by 8 bases, and 15 bases separated the two germline ends. This TCR was recovered from a person aged 18 to 75 in good health. The sequenced sample consisted of blood. The chain joins TRBV2 to TRBJ2-5; no reliable D call. CDR3 residues: CASSSTRIGTQYF. The CDR3 coding sequence is TGTGCCAGCAGTTCTACCCGGATTGGAACCCAGTACTTC.